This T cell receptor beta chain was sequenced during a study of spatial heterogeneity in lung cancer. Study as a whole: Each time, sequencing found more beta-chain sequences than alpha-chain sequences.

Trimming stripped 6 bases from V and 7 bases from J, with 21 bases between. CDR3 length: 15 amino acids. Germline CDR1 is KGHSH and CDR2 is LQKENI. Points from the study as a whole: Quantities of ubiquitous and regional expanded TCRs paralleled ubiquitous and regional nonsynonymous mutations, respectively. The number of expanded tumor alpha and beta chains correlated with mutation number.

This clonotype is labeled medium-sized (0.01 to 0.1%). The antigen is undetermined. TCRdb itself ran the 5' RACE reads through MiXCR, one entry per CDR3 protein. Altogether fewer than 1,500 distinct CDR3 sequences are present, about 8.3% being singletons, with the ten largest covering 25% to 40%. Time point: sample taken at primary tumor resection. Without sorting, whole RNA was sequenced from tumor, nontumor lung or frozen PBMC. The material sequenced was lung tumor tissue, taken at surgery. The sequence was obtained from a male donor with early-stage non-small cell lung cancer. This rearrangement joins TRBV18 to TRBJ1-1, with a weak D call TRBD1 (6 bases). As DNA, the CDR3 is TGTGCCAGCTCCCCCCGTTCCGGGGGCGGGGATGAAGCTTTCTTT. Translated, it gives CASSPRSGGGDEAFF.